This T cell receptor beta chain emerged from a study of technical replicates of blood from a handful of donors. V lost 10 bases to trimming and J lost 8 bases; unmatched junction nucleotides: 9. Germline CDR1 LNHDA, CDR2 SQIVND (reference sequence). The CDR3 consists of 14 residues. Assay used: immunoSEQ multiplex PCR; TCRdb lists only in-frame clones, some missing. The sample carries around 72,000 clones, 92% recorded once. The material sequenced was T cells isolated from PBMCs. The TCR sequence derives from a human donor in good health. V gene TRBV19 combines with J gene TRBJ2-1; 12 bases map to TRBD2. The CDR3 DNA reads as TGTGCCACATCTAGCGGGAGGGGGTTCGATGAGCAGTTCTTC. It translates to CATSSGRGFDEQFF. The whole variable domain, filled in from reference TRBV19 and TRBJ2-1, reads DGGITQSPKYLFRKEGQNVTLSCEQNLNHDAMYWYRQDPGQGLRLIYYSQIVNDFQKGDIAEGYSVSREKKESFPLTVTSAQKNPTAFYLCATSSGRGFDEQFFGPGTRLTVL.